These T cell receptor beta chains were read from a single sample in a study of blood T cell repertoires in COVID-19. TCRdb keeps only in-frame clones here, not all; method: immunoSEQ multiplex PCR. The data show under 450,000 clones, roughly four fifths seen once. The specimen sequenced was peripheral blood. The receptors were sampled from a human donor with acute or convalescent COVID-19. The donor label of this sample is uncertain. Each CDR3 is given with its conserved first and last residue. D genes are given only for firm matches. Clone size is given for some rows only: seen once, a few or many times, or a class if the clone is expanded.

j_gene	abundance	v_gene	d_gene	CDR3nt	CDR3aa
TRBJ1-1	NA	TRBV23-1	NA	TGCGCCAGCACCTCCCGCGCGATCACTGAAGCTTTCTTT	CASTSRAITEAFF
TRBJ1-4	NA	TRBV7-9	TRBD1	TGTGCCAGCAGCCAAATCTCAGGGGGACCTAATGAAAAACTGTTTTTT	CASSQISGGPNEKLFF
TRBJ1-1	NA	TRBV18	NA	TGTGCCAGCTCGCCACAGGGAGATACTGAAGCTTTCTTT	CASSPQGDTEAFF
TRBJ1-1	once	TRBV7-2	NA	TGTGCCAGCAGCTCGTTACCCCGGGAGGAAACTGAAGCTTTCTTT	CASSSLPREETEAFF
TRBJ2-7	NA	TRBV28	NA	TGTGCCAGCAGTTCGGCAGGACTGGACGAGCAGTACTTC	CASSSAGLDEQYF
TRBJ2-5	NA	TRBV5-6	NA	TGTGCCAGCAGTTGGCTGGGGCGGACAGAGCAGGGGACCCAGTACTTC	CASSWLGRTEQGTQYF
TRBJ1-1	NA	TRBV28	NA	TGTGCCAGCATCTCGGACACGGAAGCTTTCTTT	CASISDTEAFF
TRBJ1-2	NA	TRBV30	NA	TGTGCCTGGAGGGCCCCCACTAACTATGGCTACACCTTC	CAWRAPTNYGYTF
TRBJ1-1	NA	TRBV27	NA	TGTGCCAGCAGTTTTAGGGGCACTGAAGCTTTCTTT	CASSFRGTEAFF
TRBJ2-7	NA	TRBV7-9	TRBD2	TGTGCCAGCAGCTTAATTGCGGGAGCTGGCTACGAGCAGTACTTC	CASSLIAGAGYEQYF
TRBJ1-4	NA	TRBV7-2	TRBD1	TGTGCCAGCAGCTTAGTGGCAGGGGGCGCCGGGGAAAAACTGTTTTTT	CASSLVAGGAGEKLFF
TRBJ1-1	NA	TRBV30	NA	TGTGCCTGGAGTGTAAGTCGCCGGGGAGTGATCAACACTGAAGCTTTCTTT	CAWSVSRRGVINTEAFF
TRBJ1-1	NA	TRBV10-1	NA	TGCGCCAGCAGACAGACAATGAACACTGAAGCTTTCTTT	CASRQTMNTEAFF
TRBJ2-7	NA	TRBV2	TRBD1	TGTGCCAGCAGTCGGACAGGAGGATCTTACGAGCAGTACTTC	CASSRTGGSYEQYF
TRBJ1-1	NA	TRBV6-5	NA	TGTGCCAGCAGTTACTTACAGGGAAACACTGAAGCTTTCTTT	CASSYLQGNTEAFF
TRBJ2-3	NA	TRBV3-1/TRBV3-2	TRBD2	TGTGCCAGCAGCCAAGACACGGTGAGGGCTAGCGGGGGGCCTACAGATACGCAGTATTTT	CASSQDTVRASGGPTDTQYF
TRBJ1-1	NA	TRBV5-1	TRBD1	TGCGCCAGCAGCCTCCGGACAGGGGGTTTTAACACTGAAGCTTTCTTT	CASSLRTGGFNTEAFF
TRBJ1-2	NA	TRBV7-2	NA	TGTGCCAGCAGCTCGACAGTGATCTATGGCTACACCTTC	CASSSTVIYGYTF
TRBJ1-4	NA	TRBV6-5	NA	TGTGCCAGCAGTTACAGGGAGAGAAGGGAAAAACTGTTTTTT	CASSYRERREKLFF
TRBJ2-7	NA	TRBV5-4	NA	TGTGCCAGCAGTAAACGGGGTGGGACCTACGAGCAGTACTTC	CASSKRGGTYEQYF
TRBJ1-5	NA	TRBV11-2	TRBD1	TGTGCCAGCAGCTCCGGACAGGGGAGGGGGCAGCCCCAGCATTTT	CASSSGQGRGQPQHF
TRBJ1-2	NA	TRBV5-1	NA	TGCGCCAGCAGCTTGTCATCCGGCCAGGCCTACAACTATGGCTACACCTTC	CASSLSSGQAYNYGYTF
TRBJ2-5	NA	TRBV2	NA	TGTGCCAGCAACAGGGTAGGAGAGACCCAGTACTTC	CASNRVGETQYF
TRBJ2-5	NA	TRBV7-9	TRBD2	TGTGCCAGCAGCCCTGGGAGACTAGCGGAAAAAGAGACCCAGTACTTC	CASSPGRLAEKETQYF
TRBJ2-1	once	TRBV28	NA	TGTGCCAGCAGCTCAGGGTCCGTCAAGTTCTTC	CASSSGSVKFF
TRBJ2-2	NA	TRBV24-1	TRBD1	TGTGCCACCAGTGCCCCGGGACAGGGGCTGGCCGGGGAGCTGTTTTTT	CATSAPGQGLAGELFF
TRBJ1-3	once	TRBV28	NA	TGTGCCAGCTACAGTTACTCCCGGAACACCATATATTTT	CASYSYSRNTIYF
TRBJ2-5	NA	TRBV30	NA	TGTGCCTGGAGTGTACCTACCTCGGTTGCGACCCAGTACTTC	CAWSVPTSVATQYF
TRBJ1-4	NA	TRBV19	TRBD1	TGTGCCAGTAGCCTCTCGACAGGGAAGGTCGGAAAACTGTTTTTT	CASSLSTGKVGKLFF